These T cell receptor beta chains were read from a single sample in a study of T cells in Graves' hyperthyroidism and ophthalmopathy. In TCRdb, the multiplex PCR reads were re-called with MiXCR into one record per CDR3 protein. The sample records 250,000 to 300,000 distinct CDR3 sequences, about 19% being singletons. The sample comprised blood. These receptors came from a man in his fifties with Graves' ophthalmopathy. The CDR3 runs from the conserved cysteine through the conserved F or W. Fields, in order: CDR3 protein, CDR3 DNA, V gene, clone size, J gene, D gene. D genes are given only for firm matches. The listing skips clone size in some rows; elsewhere it reads once, few, many or a size class.

CDR3: CASSLAGENQPQHF
DNA: TGTGCCAGCAGCTTAGCGGGGGAAAATCAGCCCCAGCATTTT
V: TRBV7-9
size: many
J: TRBJ1-5
D: .

CDR3: CASSLSGLASYEQYF
DNA: TGTGCCAGCAGTTTATCGGGACTAGCGTCCTACGAGCAGTACTTC
V: TRBV27
size: .
J: TRBJ2-7
D: TRBD2

CDR3: CASSLGTNSYEQYF
DNA: TGCGCCAGCAGCTTGGGTACTAACTCCTACGAGCAGTACTTC
V: TRBV5-1
size: many
J: TRBJ2-7
D: .

CDR3: CASSLGMGRETQYF
DNA: TGTGCCAGCAGCTTGGGTATGGGAAGGGAGACCCAGTACTTC
V: TRBV5-6
size: few
J: TRBJ2-5
D: .

CDR3: CASSVEVDSGVYNEQFF
DNA: TGTGCCAGCAGCGTAGAGGTCGACTCAGGGGTTTACAATGAGCAGTTCTTC
V: TRBV9
size: .
J: TRBJ2-1
D: .

CDR3: CASSLERESYNEQFF
DNA: TGTGCCAGCAGTTTAGAGCGGGAGTCCTACAATGAGCAGTTCTTC
V: TRBV28
size: .
J: TRBJ2-1
D: TRBD2

CDR3: CASSSSLISWNYEQYF
DNA: TGTGCCAGCAGCTCATCCCTGATTAGCTGGAACTACGAGCAGTACTTC
V: TRBV7-8
size: .
J: TRBJ2-7
D: .

CDR3: CASSIEGAQQPQHF
DNA: TGTGCCAGTAGTATAGAAGGGGCTCAGCAGCCCCAGCATTTT
V: TRBV19
size: .
J: TRBJ1-5
D: .

CDR3: CASSVRGTSGANVLTF
DNA: TGTGCCAGCAGTGTGAGGGGGACCTCTGGGGCCAACGTCCTGACTTTC
V: TRBV2
size: many
J: TRBJ2-6
D: .

CDR3: CSARGPGSSTEAFF
DNA: TGCAGTGCTAGAGGTCCGGGGTCGAGCACTGAAGCTTTCTTT
V: TRBV20-1
size: many
J: TRBJ1-1
D: .

CDR3: CASSFGRGNFGYTF
DNA: TGTGCCAGCAGTTTCGGACGGGGGAACTTTGGCTACACCTTC
V: TRBV12-3/TRBV12-4
size: .
J: TRBJ1-2
D: .

CDR3: CATSLRTSYNEQFF
DNA: TGTGCCACCAGTCTGAGGACTAGCTACAATGAGCAGTTCTTC
V: TRBV24-1
size: few
J: TRBJ2-1
D: TRBD2

CDR3: CASSYSVPSTDTDTQYF
DNA: TGTGCCAGCAGTTACTCAGTTCCTAGCACCGACACAGATACGCAGTATTTT
V: TRBV6-5
size: few
J: TRBJ2-3
D: .

CDR3: CASSLTGGGSYEQYF
DNA: TGTGCCAGCAGTTTAACAGGGGGCGGATCCTACGAGCAGTACTTC
V: TRBV28
size: many
J: TRBJ2-7
D: TRBD1